This entry lists 23 T cell receptor beta chains sequenced from one sample in a study of type 1 regulatory T cells. These receptors lack a known antigen. TCRdb analysed the reads with MiXCR anew, one entry per CDR3 protein. The sample lists 60,000 to 80,000 distinct CDR3 sequences, approximately 64% occurring once. Sequencing used cultured T cells, either the whole culture or a sorted T cell fraction (not recorded which). Indicated subset: Tr1-enriched cell product generated in vitro against host alloantigens. The receptors stem from a human donor in good health.

In this sample, this clonotype turned up many times. The J gene is TRBJ2-3, the V gene TRBV29-1; no firm D call. The germline V and J ends were trimmed by 3 bases and 1 base, with 5 bases remaining between them. CDR1 is SQVTM and CDR2 is ANQGSEA in the germline V gene. The CDR3 is 12 amino acids. The CDR3: CSVDEGTDTQYF. DNA of the CDR3: TGCAGCGTTGACGAGGGCACAGATACGCAGTATTTT.

The J gene is TRBJ2-1, the V gene TRBV15; 9 bases are a match to TRBD2. CDR1 is LNHNV and CDR2 is YYDKDF in the germline V gene (reference sequence). Unmatched junction bases numbered 17, after V lost 5 bases and J lost 9 bases. The CDR3 covers 17 residues. Here the CDR3 DNA reads TGTGCCACCAGCCATCCTCCGAAGCGGGAGGTGTTTGGTGAGCAGTTCTTC. This sequence encodes CATSHPPKREVFGEQFF.

By sample fraction, this clonotype is medium-sized. This rearrangement joins TRBV10-3 to TRBJ2-2; 10 nucleotides align to TRBD1. Germline V gene data show CDR1 as ENHRY and CDR2 as SYGVKD. The V segment lost 8 bases and the J segment 4 bases; nucleotides outside the gene matches: 4. The CDR3 sequence is 14 residues long. For the CDR3, the DNA is TGTGCCATCGCCCGGACAGGGGGCACCGGGGAGCTGTTTTTT. Translated: CAIARTGGTGELFF.

This clonotype was seen just once. The CDR3 bases are TGCAGCGTTGATCGGCCTCAAGAGACCCAGTACTTC. This translates into CSVDRPQETQYF. The chain uses TRBV29-1 and TRBJ2-5; D unclear. Trimming left V 3 bases short and J 2 bases short, with 7 bases between. Germline loops: CDR1 SQVTM, CDR2 ANQGSEA. CDR3 length equals 12 residues.

This clonotype was counted ten times or more. The V gene is TRBV10-3, the J gene TRBJ1-3; TRBD1 agrees at 7 bases. Germline CDR1 reads ENHRY; CDR2 reads SYGVKD. V dropped 10 bases and J dropped 3; count of bases not matched to a gene: 6. CDR3 length equals 13 residues. In DNA form, the CDR3 reads TGTGCCACCGGCCGGGACAGTGGAAACACCATATATTTT. Amino acids: CATGRDSGNTIYF.

This clonotype came up a few times. The V and J genes are TRBV3-1 and TRBJ1-3; D remains unclear. Germline CDR1 reads LGHDT; CDR2 reads YNNKEL (reference sequence). This CDR3 is built from 13 residues. V lost 2 bases and J lost 4, with 6 bases in between. The CDR3 spells CASSQFLGNTIYF. CDR3 DNA sequence: TGTGCCAGCAGCCAATTTCTCGGAAACACCATATATTTT.

V is TRBV10-3 and J is TRBJ2-7; tentatively, D is TRBD1 (6 bases). Trimming removed 10 bases from V and 3 bases from J, with 19 bases in between. CDR3 size: 14 residues. Germline lookup yields CDR1 ENHRY and CDR2 SYGVKD. The CDR3, as DNA: TGTGCCACCGTAACCGGGACACCGAACTACGAGCAGTACTTC. Its protein product is CATVTGTPNYEQYF.

The chain joins TRBV10-2 to TRBJ2-5, with 8 bases aligning to TRBD2. This CDR3 region has 14 residues. Germline-derived CDR1 and CDR2 are WSHSY and SAAADI. The junction had 6 bases not matched to a gene; V was cut back by 7 bases and J by 2 bases. Written as DNA, the CDR3 is TGCGCCAGCATGACGGGAGGGCCGCAAGAGACCCAGTACTTC. Protein sequence: CASMTGGPQETQYF.

V and J are TRBV20-1 and TRBJ2-5; maybe TRBD1 (6 bases). The germline gives CDR1 DFQATT, CDR2 SNEGSKA (reference sequence). This CDR3 contains 13 residues. V lost 6 bases and J lost 4, with 15 bases in between. The CDR3 reads CSARVLGAETQYF. The CDR3 DNA reads TGCAGTGCCCGCGTGCTGGGGGCAGAGACCCAGTACTTC.

This chain links TRBV6-2 or TRBV6-3 with TRBJ2-3; 9 positions agree with TRBD2. The CDR3 runs 15 residues. V trimming: 8 bases; J trimming: 10 bases; junction bases outside the gene matches: 16. Germline values: CDR1 MNHEY, CDR2 SVGEGT. This CDR3 is CASAVQAGGAESQYF. CDR3 nucleotide sequence: TGTGCCAGCGCCGTTCAAGCGGGAGGCGCTGAGTCGCAGTATTTT.

The rearrangement joins TRBV27 to TRBJ2-1; D is undetermined. Trimming took off 7 bases at V and 8 bases at J, with 18 bases between the two ends. The length of the CDR3 is 14 residues. The germline gives CDR1 MNHEY, CDR2 SMNVEV (reference sequence). CDR3 DNA: TGTGCCAGCAATCTCACGGGCTCCTGCGATGAGCAGTTCTTC. This gives the protein CASNLTGSCDEQFF.

The chain is built from TRBV12-3 or TRBV12-4 and TRBJ2-2; 8 nucleotides agree with TRBD2. The V segment lost 6 bases and the J segment 0 bases; nucleotides outside the gene matches: 6. The CDR3 loop spans 16 amino acids. The CDR3 here is CASSTPRGANTGELFF. The CDR3 DNA is TGTGCCAGCAGCACCCCGCGGGGGGCGAACACCGGGGAGCTGTTTTTT.

The rearrangement uses TRBV19 and TRBJ2-1; no reliable D call. Trimming cost V 9 bases and J 3 bases, with 9 bases left between them. Germline V CDR1 and CDR2: LNHDA, SQIVND (reference sequence). The CDR3 has 12 amino acids. The CDR3: CASGDRYNEQFF. The DNA of the CDR3 is TGTGCCAGCGGTGACCGCTACAATGAGCAGTTCTTC.

V gene TRBV27 combines with J gene TRBJ2-3; 12 bases fit TRBD2. The CDR3 sequence is 16 residues long. The ends lost 5 bases at V and 6 bases at J; junction bases unmatched: 9. Per the germline V gene, CDR1 is MNHEY and CDR2 is SMNVEV (reference sequence). CDR3 region: CASSPRLAGVTDTQYF. The CDR3 DNA sequence: TGTGCCAGCAGTCCACGACTAGCGGGAGTCACCGATACGCAGTATTTT.

The J gene is TRBJ2-3, the V gene TRBV10-3, with 9 bases that match TRBD2. This CDR3 has 17 residues. Per germline, CDR1 ENHRY and CDR2 SYGVKD. The V segment lost 2 bases and the J segment 3 bases; nucleotides outside the gene matches: 9. The CDR3 loop is CAISERASGIRTDTQYF. The CDR3 DNA follows: TGTGCCATCAGTGAGCGGGCTAGCGGGATACGAACAGATACGCAGTATTTT.

The rearrangement uses TRBV12-3 or TRBV12-4 and TRBJ2-1, with 7 bases identical to TRBD2. V gave up 6 bases and J gave up 5 bases; unmatched junction bases: 7. The CDR3 consists of 14 residues. CDR3 loop: CASRPLGGDNEQFF. The CDR3 DNA reads TGTGCCAGCAGGCCATTGGGGGGGGACAATGAGCAGTTCTTC.

In nucleotides, the CDR3 is TGTGCCAGCAGCTCGAAGCGGGAGGGCCTGGATGAGCAGTTCTTC. Translated: CASSSKREGLDEQFF. This rearrangement joins TRBV5-4 to TRBJ2-1; 10 bases line up with TRBD2. The CDR3 contains 15 residues. Trimming at V came to 3 bases and at J to 8 bases, leaving 8 bases not matched to a gene. The germline V gene has CDR1 SGHNT and CDR2 YYREEE (reference sequence). Full variable domain (missing parts from reference TRBV5-4 and TRBJ2-1): ETGVTQSPTHLIKTRGQQVTLRCSSQSGHNTVSWYQQALGQGPQFIFQYYREEENGRGNFPPRFSGLQFPNYSSELNVNALELDDSALYLCASSSKREGLDEQFFGPGTRLTVL.

A few counts support this clonotype. The chain joins TRBV6-5 to TRBJ2-7; no definite D call. V was cut by 4 bases and J by 4 bases, with 5 bases left in between. This CDR3 has 11 amino acids. Germline CDR1 reads MNHEY; CDR2 reads SVGAGI. The CDR3 reads CASSSPYEQYF. DNA for the CDR3: TGTGCCAGCAGTTCCCCATACGAGCAGTACTTC.

The chain carries TRBV6-2 or TRBV6-3 and TRBJ2-7, with a weak D call TRBD1 (6 bases). This CDR3 contains 14 residues. Per the germline V gene, CDR1 is MNHEY and CDR2 is SVGEGT. Trimming pared 8 bases from V and 1 base from J, leaving 15 bases between. CDR3 loop: CASDRDTGSYEQYF. CDR3 in DNA: TGTGCCAGCGACCGGGACACAGGGTCCTACGAGCAGTACTTC.

This chain uses TRBV29-1 with TRBJ2-7, with 8 bases lining up with TRBD2. With 3 bases clipped from V and 3 bases from J, the junction kept 4 bases outside the gene matches. This CDR3 is built from 13 residues. CDR1 and CDR2 (germline): SQVTM, ANQGSEA. CDR3 sequence reads: CSVDTSGDYEQYF. CDR3 DNA: TGCAGCGTTGACACTAGCGGCGACTACGAGCAGTACTTC.

The rearrangement joins TRBV9 to TRBJ2-3; D is unclear. Trimming cost V 4 bases and J 3 bases, with 6 bases left between them. The CDR3 is made up of 12 amino acids. CDR1 and CDR2 from the germline V gene are SGDLS and YYNGEE. In nucleotides, the CDR3 is TGTGCCAGCAGCAGGCAGACAGATACGCAGTATTTT. Residues: CASSRQTDTQYF.

The genes are TRBV19 and TRBJ1-5; D ambiguous. The V and J ends lost 3 bases and 2 bases respectively, with 11 bases between them. Germline V lookup: CDR1 LNHDA, CDR2 SQIVND (reference sequence). This CDR3 has 15 residues. This CDR3 reads CASSITVGGNQPQHF. The CDR3 bases are TGTGCCAGTAGTATCACAGTGGGTGGCAATCAGCCCCAGCATTTT.

The rearrangement uses TRBV12-3 or TRBV12-4 and TRBJ1-3; TRBD1 agrees at 7 bases. This CDR3 comprises 13 residues. Trimming at V came to 6 bases and at J to 1 base, leaving 0 bases not matched to a gene. CDR3 loop: CASRGQSGNTIYF. The DNA of the CDR3 is TGTGCCAGCAGGGGACAGTCTGGAAACACCATATATTTT.